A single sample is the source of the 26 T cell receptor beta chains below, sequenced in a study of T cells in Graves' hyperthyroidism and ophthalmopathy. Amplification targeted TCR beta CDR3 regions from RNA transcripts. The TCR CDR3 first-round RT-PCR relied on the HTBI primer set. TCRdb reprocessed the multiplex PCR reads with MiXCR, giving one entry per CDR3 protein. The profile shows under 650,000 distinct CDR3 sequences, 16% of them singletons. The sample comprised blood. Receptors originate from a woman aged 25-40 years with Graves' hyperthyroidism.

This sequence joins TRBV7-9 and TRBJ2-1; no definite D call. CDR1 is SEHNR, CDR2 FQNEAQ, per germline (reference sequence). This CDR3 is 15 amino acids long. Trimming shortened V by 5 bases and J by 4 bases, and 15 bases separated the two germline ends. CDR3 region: CASSLGAPFYNEQFF. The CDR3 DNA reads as TGTGCCAGCAGCCTTGGAGCACCTTTTTACAATGAGCAGTTCTTC.

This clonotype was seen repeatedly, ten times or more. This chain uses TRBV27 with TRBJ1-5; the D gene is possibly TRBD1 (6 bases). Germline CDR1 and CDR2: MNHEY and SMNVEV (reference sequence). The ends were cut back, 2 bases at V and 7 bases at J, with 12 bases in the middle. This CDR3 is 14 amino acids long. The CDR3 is CASSLRGAGQPQHF. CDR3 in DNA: TGTGCCAGCAGTTTACGGGGGGCAGGGCAGCCCCAGCATTTT.

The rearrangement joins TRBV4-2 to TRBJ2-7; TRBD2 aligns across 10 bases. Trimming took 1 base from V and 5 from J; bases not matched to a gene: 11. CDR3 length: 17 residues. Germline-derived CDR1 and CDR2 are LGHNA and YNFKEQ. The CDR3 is CASSQASGRAAIDEQYF. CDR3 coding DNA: TGTGCCAGCAGCCAAGCGAGCGGGAGGGCCGCTATAGACGAGCAGTACTTC.

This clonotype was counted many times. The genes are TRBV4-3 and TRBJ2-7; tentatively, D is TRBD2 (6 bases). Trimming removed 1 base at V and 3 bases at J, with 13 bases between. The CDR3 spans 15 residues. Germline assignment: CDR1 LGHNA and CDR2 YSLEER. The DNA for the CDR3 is TGCGCCAGCAGCCAAGCGCGGGAAACAGGCTACGAGCAGTACTTC. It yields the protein CASSQARETGYEQYF.

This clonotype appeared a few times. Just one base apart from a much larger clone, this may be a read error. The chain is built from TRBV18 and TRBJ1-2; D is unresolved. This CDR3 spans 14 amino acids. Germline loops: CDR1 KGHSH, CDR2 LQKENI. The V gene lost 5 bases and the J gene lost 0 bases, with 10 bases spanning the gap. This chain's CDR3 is CASSGVSANYGYTF. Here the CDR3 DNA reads TGTGCCAGCTCAGGGGTCAGCGCTAACTATGGCTACACCTTC.

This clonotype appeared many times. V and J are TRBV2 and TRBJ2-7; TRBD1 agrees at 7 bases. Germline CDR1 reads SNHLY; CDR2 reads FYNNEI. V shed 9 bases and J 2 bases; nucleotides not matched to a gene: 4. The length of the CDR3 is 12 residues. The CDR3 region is CASGTVTYEQYF. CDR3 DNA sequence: TGTGCCAGTGGGACAGTTACCTACGAGCAGTACTTC.

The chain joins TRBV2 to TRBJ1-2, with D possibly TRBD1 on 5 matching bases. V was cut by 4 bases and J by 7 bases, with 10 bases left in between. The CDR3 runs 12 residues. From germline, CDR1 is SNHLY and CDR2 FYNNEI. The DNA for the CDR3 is TGTGCCAGCAGTGGGCAGGGTCGTGGCTACACCTTC. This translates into CASSGQGRGYTF. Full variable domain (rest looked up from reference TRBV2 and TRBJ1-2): EPEVTQTPSHQVTQMGQEVILRCVPISNHLYFYWYRQILGQKVEFLVSFYNNEISEKSEIFDDQFSVERPDGSNFTLKIRSTKLEDSAMYFCASSGQGRGYTFGSGTRLTVV.

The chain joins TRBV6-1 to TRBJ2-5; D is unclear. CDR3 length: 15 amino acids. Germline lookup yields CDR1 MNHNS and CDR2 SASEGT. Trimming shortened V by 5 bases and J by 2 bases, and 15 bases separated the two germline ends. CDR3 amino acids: CASSLQSVSQETQYF. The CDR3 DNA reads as TGTGCCAGCAGTTTACAAAGCGTCTCGCAAGAGACCCAGTACTTC.

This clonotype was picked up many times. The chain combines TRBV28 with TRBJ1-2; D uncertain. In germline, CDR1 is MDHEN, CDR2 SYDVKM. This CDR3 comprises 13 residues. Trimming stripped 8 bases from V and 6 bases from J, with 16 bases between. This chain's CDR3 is CASAWRGSDGYTF. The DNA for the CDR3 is TGTGCCAGCGCCTGGAGAGGTTCGGATGGCTACACCTTC.

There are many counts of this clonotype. The CDR3 loop reads CASSRGDHPSGQYF. Here the CDR3 DNA reads TGTGCCAGCAGCCGGGGGGATCACCCCTCGGGGCAGTACTTC. The chain employs TRBV7-9 and TRBJ2-7; 7 nucleotides match TRBD2. This CDR3 has 14 residues. CDR1 is SEHNR and CDR2 is FQNEAQ in the germline V gene (reference sequence). V dropped 5 bases and J dropped 9; count of bases not matched to a gene: 13.

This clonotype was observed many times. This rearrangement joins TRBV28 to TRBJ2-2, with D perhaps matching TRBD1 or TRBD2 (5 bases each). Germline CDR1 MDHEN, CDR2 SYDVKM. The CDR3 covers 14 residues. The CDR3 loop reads CATSKRGNTGELFF. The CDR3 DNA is TGTGCTACCTCCAAGAGGGGTAACACCGGGGAGCTGTTTTTT.

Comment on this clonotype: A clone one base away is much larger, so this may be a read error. The CDR3 bases are TGTGCCAGCAGCGTAGCGGGAGATACGCGGTATTTT. This sequence encodes CASSVAGDTRYF. The chain is built from TRBV7-2 and TRBJ2-3, with 9 positions matching TRBD2. This CDR3 has 12 amino acids. The germline V gene has CDR1 SGHTA and CDR2 FQGNSA. The variable domain in full, completed from reference TRBV7-2 and TRBJ2-3, reads GAGVSQSPSNKVTEKGKDVELRCDPISGHTALYWYRQSLGQGLEFLIYFQGNSAPDKSGLPSDRFSAERTGGSVSTLTIQRTQQEDSAVYLCASSVAGDTRYFGPGTRLTVL.

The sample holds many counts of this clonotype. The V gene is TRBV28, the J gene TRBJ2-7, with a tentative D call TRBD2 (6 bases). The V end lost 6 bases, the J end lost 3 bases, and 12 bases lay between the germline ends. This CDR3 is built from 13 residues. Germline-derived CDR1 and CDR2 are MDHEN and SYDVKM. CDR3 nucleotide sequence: TGTGCCAGCAGGAACGGACTAAACTACGAGCAGTACTTC. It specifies CASRNGLNYEQYF. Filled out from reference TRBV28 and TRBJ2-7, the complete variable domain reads DVKVTQSSRYLVKRTGEKVFLECVQDMDHENMFWYRQDPGLGLRLIYFSYDVKMKEKGDIPEGYSVSREKKERFSLILESASTNQTSMYLCASRNGLNYEQYFGPGTRLTVT.

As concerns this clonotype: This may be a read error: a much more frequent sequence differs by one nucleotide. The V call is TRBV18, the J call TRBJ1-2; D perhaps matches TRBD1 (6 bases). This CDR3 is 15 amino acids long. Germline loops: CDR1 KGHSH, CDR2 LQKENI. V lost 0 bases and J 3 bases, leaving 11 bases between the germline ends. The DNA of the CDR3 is TGTGCCAGCTCACCACCGAGACAGGCCGACTATGGCTACACCTTC. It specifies CASSPPRQADYGYTF.

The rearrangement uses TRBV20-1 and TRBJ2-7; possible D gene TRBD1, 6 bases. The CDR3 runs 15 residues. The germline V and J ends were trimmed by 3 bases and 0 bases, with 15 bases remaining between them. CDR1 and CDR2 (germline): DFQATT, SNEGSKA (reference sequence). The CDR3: CSARIWTESSYEQYF. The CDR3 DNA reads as TGCAGTGCTAGGATATGGACAGAGAGCTCCTACGAGCAGTACTTC.

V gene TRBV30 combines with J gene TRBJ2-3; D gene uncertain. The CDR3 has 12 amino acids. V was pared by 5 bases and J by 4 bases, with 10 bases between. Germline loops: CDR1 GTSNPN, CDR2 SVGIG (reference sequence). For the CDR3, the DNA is TGTGCCTGGGGGCCTCCCTCAGATACGCAGTATTTT. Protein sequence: CAWGPPSDTQYF.

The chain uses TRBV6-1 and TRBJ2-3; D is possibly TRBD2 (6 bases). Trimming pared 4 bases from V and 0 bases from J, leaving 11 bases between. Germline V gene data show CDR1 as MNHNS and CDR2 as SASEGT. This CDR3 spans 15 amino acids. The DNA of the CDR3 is TGTGCCAGCAGTGGGAGGGCAGGAAGCACAGATACGCAGTATTTT. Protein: CASSGRAGSTDTQYF.

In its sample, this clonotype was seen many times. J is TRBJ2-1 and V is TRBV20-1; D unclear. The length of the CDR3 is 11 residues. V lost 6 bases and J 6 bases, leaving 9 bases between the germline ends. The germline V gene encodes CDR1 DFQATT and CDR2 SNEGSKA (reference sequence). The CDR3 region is CSAEQSNEQFF. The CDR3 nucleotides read TGCAGTGCCGAACAATCCAATGAGCAGTTCTTC.

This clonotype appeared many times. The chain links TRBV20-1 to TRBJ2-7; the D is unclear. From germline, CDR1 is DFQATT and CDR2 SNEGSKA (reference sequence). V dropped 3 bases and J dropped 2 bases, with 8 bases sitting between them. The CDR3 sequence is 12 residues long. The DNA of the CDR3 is TGCAGTGCTAGCGAGGACCCCTACGAGCAGTACTTC. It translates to CSASEDPYEQYF.

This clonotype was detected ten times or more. The CDR3 reads CSAVGGGTYNEQFF. Here the CDR3 DNA reads TGCAGTGCCGTAGGGGGAGGGACATACAATGAGCAGTTCTTC. The chain employs TRBV20-1 and TRBJ2-1, with D perhaps matching TRBD2 (7 bases). Trimming took off 6 bases at V and 4 bases at J, with 16 bases between the two ends. Germline CDR1 and CDR2: DFQATT and SNEGSKA (reference sequence). The CDR3 runs 14 residues.

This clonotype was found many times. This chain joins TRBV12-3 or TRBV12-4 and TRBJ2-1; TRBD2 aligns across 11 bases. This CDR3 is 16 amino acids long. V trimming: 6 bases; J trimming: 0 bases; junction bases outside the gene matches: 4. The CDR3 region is CASSRGLAASYNEQFF. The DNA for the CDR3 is TGTGCCAGCAGCAGGGGACTAGCGGCCTCCTACAATGAGCAGTTCTTC.

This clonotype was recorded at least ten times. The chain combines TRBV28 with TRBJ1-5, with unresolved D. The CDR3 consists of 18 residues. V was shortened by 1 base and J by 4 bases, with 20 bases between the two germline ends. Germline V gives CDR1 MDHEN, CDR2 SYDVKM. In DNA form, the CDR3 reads TGTGCCAGCAGTTTATATCGAAGGGTCGCGGGCCGAAATCAGCCCCAGCATTTT. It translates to CASSLYRRVAGRNQPQHF.

CDR3 DNA sequence: TGTGCCAGGCACATCAGGGGGACCTACGAGCAGTACTTC. This translates into CARHIRGTYEQYF. The V gene is TRBV3-1, the J gene TRBJ2-7; 7 bases agree with TRBD1. V dropped 9 bases and J dropped 2; count of bases not matched to a gene: 7. Germline V gene sequence: CDR1 LGHDT, CDR2 YNNKEL (reference sequence). The CDR3 covers 13 residues.

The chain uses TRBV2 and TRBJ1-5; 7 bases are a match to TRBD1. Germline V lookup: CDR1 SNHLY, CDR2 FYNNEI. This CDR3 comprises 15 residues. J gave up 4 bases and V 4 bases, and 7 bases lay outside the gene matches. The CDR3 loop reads CASSGGADRNQPQHF. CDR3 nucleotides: TGTGCCAGCAGTGGGGGGGCGGACAGGAATCAGCCCCAGCATTTT.

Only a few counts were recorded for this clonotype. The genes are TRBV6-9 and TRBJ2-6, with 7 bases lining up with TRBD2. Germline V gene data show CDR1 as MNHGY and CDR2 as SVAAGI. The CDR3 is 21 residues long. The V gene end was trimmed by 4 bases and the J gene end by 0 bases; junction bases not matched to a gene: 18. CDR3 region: CASSSPGGRQVAGSGANVLTF. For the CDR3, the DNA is TGTGCCAGCAGTTCACCCGGGGGACGGCAAGTAGCGGGCTCTGGGGCCAACGTCCTGACTTTC.

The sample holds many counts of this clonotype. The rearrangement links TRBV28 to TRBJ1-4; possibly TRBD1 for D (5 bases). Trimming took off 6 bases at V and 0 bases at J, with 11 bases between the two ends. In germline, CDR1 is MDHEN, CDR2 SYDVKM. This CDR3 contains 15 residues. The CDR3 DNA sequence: TGTGCCAGCAGATCAGACAGATCAACTAATGAAAAACTGTTTTTT. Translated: CASRSDRSTNEKLFF. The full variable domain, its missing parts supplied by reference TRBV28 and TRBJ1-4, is DVKVTQSSRYLVKRTGEKVFLECVQDMDHENMFWYRQDPGLGLRLIYFSYDVKMKEKGDIPEGYSVSREKKERFSLILESASTNQTSMYLCASRSDRSTNEKLFFGSGTQLSVL.